The 8 T cell receptor beta chains below come from one sample, sequenced in a study of blood T cell repertoires in COVID-19. TCRdb's copy holds only in-frame clones and misses some; the assay was immunoSEQ multiplex PCR. Seen here are some 190,000 clones, roughly nine tenths observed once, and the top ten hold around 1.1%. The sample comprised peripheral blood. The receptor set was obtained from a man younger than 45 with acute or convalescent COVID-19.

This chain links TRBV12-3 or TRBV12-4 with TRBJ2-2, with D tentatively TRBD1 (6 bases). V lost 5 bases and J lost 4, with 8 bases in between. The CDR3 length is 13 residues. CDR3 protein: CASSGQITGELFF. In DNA form, the CDR3 reads TGTGCCAGCAGTGGACAGATCACCGGGGAGCTGTTTTTT.

This rearrangement joins TRBV19 to TRBJ2-3; 8 bases map to TRBD1. The CDR3 spans 21 residues. The trim removed 10 bases at V and 6 bases at J, leaving 33 bases unmatched. Germline V gene sequence: CDR1 LNHDA, CDR2 SQIVND (reference sequence). CDR3 sequence reads: CAKTGTGNRGTWATYSDTQYF. DNA of the CDR3: TGTGCCAAGACCGGGACAGGCAACCGTGGCACATGGGCGACGTACTCGGATACGCAGTATTTT.

The V call is TRBV5-4, the J call TRBJ1-2; TRBD1 is a possible D gene (6 bases). The germline CDR1 and CDR2 sequences are SGHNT and YYREEE (reference sequence). V lost 2 bases and J 5 bases, leaving 16 bases between the germline ends. This CDR3 region has 15 residues. CDR3 nucleotides: TGTGCCAGCAGCTTTAGGACAGTTAATCGGTATGGCTACACCTTC. This translates into CASSFRTVNRYGYTF.

This chain links TRBV2 with TRBJ2-7; 11 nucleotides align to TRBD1. V gave up 5 bases and J gave up 6 bases; unmatched junction bases: 6. CDR1 is SNHLY, CDR2 FYNNEI, per germline. The CDR3 extends over 14 amino acids. CDR3 bases: TGTGCCAGCAGTTTAGGTGGGACAGGGGGCGAGCAGTACTTC. This translates into CASSLGGTGGEQYF.

The V and J genes are TRBV29-1 and TRBJ2-1, with TRBD1 matching 7 bases. The V gene end was trimmed by 4 bases and the J gene end by 4 bases; junction bases not matched to a gene: 13. Germline CDR1 reads SQVTM; CDR2 reads ANQGSEA. The length of the CDR3 is 16 residues. Here the CDR3 DNA reads TGCAGCGTTGGGACAGGACAATCTTGGGATTACAATGAGCAGTTCTTC. Translating it yields CSVGTGQSWDYNEQFF.

J is TRBJ2-1 and V is TRBV5-4; TRBD1 might be the D (6 bases). Trimming pared 4 bases from V and 3 bases from J, leaving 20 bases between. The germline CDR1 and CDR2 sequences are SGHNT and YYREEE (reference sequence). This CDR3 contains 17 residues. The CDR3 reads CASSPEMGTRYYNEQFF. The CDR3 DNA sequence: TGTGCCAGCAGCCCGGAGATGGGGACACGGTACTACAATGAGCAGTTCTTC.

V usage is TRBV30 and J usage is TRBJ2-3, with D maybe TRBD2 (5 bases). CDR3 length: 12 residues. Germline loops: CDR1 GTSNPN, CDR2 SVGIG (reference sequence). Trimming removed 5 bases at V and 9 bases at J, with 15 bases between. CDR3 bases: TGTGCCTGGTGGACTTATCCGGGGACGCAGTATTTT. It specifies CAWWTYPGTQYF.

The rearrangement links TRBV6-4 to TRBJ2-1, with D possibly being TRBD2 (5 bases). Trimming left V 4 bases short and J 9 bases short, with 13 bases between. The germline gives CDR1 MRHNA, CDR2 SNTAGT. This CDR3 has 13 residues. The CDR3 spells CASSANRGSEQFF. The CDR3, as DNA: TGTGCCAGCAGTGCCAATCGGGGATCTGAGCAGTTCTTC.